Described below is a single T cell receptor beta chain sequence and its context. This record comes from a study of T cell responses to AZD1222 COVID-19 vaccine. V was clipped by 3 bases and J by 4 bases, with 13 bases between them. CDR1 MNHEY and CDR2 SMNVEV come from the germline V gene (reference sequence). This CDR3 has 14 amino acids. Only in-frame clones appear in the TCRdb table, and some are missing; sequencing was by immunoSEQ multiplex PCR. Here the sample spans about 86,000 clones, approximately 90% being singletons. This TCR derives from an adult in good health. The chain links TRBV27 to TRBJ2-7; weak D call: TRBD1 (6 bases). The sequencing used peripheral blood, collected on day 0 of AZD1222 vaccination. For the CDR3, the DNA is TGTGCCAGCAGTTTGGACAGCCCTGGGTACGAGCAGTACTTC. Protein: CASSLDSPGYEQYF.